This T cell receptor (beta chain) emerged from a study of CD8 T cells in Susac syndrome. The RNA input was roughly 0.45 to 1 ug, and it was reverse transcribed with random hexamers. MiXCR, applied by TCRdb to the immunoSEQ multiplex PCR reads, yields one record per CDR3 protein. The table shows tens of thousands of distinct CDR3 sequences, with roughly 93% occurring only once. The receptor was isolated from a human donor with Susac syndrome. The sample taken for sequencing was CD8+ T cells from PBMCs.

CDR3 DNA: TGTGCCAGCAGCTTGCTACAGGGCCCCACTGAAGCTTTCTTT. It translates to CASSLLQGPTEAFF. The chain combines TRBV7-9 with TRBJ1-1, with D perhaps matching TRBD1 (6 bases). Between the trimmed V and J ends, which lost 3 bases and 4 bases, there was a span of 12 bases. The germline CDR1 and CDR2 sequences are SEHNR and FQNEAQ (reference sequence). CDR3 length: 14 residues.